Listed below are T cell receptor beta chains from one sample, sequenced in a study of T cells in localized non-small cell lung cancer. Clones were sequenced by immunoSEQ multiplex PCR, and TCRdb holds only the in-frame ones, with some missing. The sample carries about 52,000 clones, around 82% recorded once. Sequencing was performed on PBMCs, taken before any cancer treatment. Receptor source: a woman aged 40 to 75 with stage II lung adenocarcinoma. CDR3s include the opening cysteine and the closing phenylalanine or tryptophan. Fields, in order: D gene, V gene, J gene, clone size, CDR3 protein, CDR3 DNA. A D gene is named only where the DNA matches it firmly. Size values are once, few and many counts, or a class for expanded clones, and some rows have none.

>TRBD1|TRBV27|TRBJ1-5|once
CASSLSPYTGGDQPQHF
TGTGCCAGCAGTTTATCACCTTATACAGGGGGGGATCAGCCCCAGCATTTT
>NA|TRBV14|TRBJ2-7|NA
CASSQGIGISYGQYF
TGTGCCAGCAGCCAAGGCATAGGGATCTCCTACGGGCAGTACTTC
>TRBD1|TRBV5-4|TRBJ1-2|NA
CASSLQGVSYGYTF
TGTGCCAGCAGCTTGCAGGGGGTATCCTATGGCTACACCTTC
>NA|TRBV7-9|TRBJ1-2|NA
CASSLDSSNYGYTF
TGTGCCAGCAGCTTGGACAGTTCTAACTATGGCTACACCTTC
>NA|TRBV5-4|TRBJ1-6|NA
CASSLIRESPLHF
TGTGCCAGCAGCTTGATCAGGGAATCACCCCTCCACTTT
>NA|TRBV4-3|TRBJ1-2|NA
CASSQDGARRNGYTF
TGCGCCAGCAGCCAAGATGGAGCGCGACGCAATGGCTACACCTTC
>TRBD1|TRBV5-1|TRBJ2-7|NA
CASSEGLTGGLLREQYF
TGCGCCAGCAGCGAGGGCTTGACAGGGGGACTACTACGCGAGCAGTACTTC
>NA|TRBV11-2|TRBJ1-3|once
CASSLGSSGNTIYF
TGTGCCAGCAGCTTAGGAAGCTCTGGAAACACCATATATTTT
>NA|TRBV29-1|TRBJ2-5|NA
CSVERDGQETQYF
TGCAGCGTTGAACGTGACGGCCAAGAGACCCAGTACTTC
>NA|TRBV5-1|TRBJ2-1|NA
CASSLIGGDNEQFF
TGCGCCAGCAGCTTAATCGGTGGAGACAATGAGCAGTTCTTC
>NA|TRBV28|TRBJ2-7|NA
CASSLSTEQYF
TGTGCCAGCAGTTTAAGTACCGAGCAGTACTTC
>TRBD1|TRBV15|TRBJ1-5|NA
CATSREDRQGNQPQHF
TGTGCCACCAGCAGAGAGGACCGACAGGGGAATCAGCCCCAGCATTTT
>TRBD2|TRBV18|TRBJ2-7|NA
CASSPEAGGLSYEQYF
TGTGCCAGCTCACCAGAGGCGGGGGGCCTCTCCTACGAGCAGTACTTC
>NA|TRBV11-2|TRBJ1-5|NA
CASSPQGQSNQPQHF
TGTGCCAGCAGCCCGCAGGGGCAAAGCAATCAGCCCCAGCATTTT
>NA|TRBV27|TRBJ1-2|NA
CASIGLPGEGCNYGYTF
TGTGCCAGCATTGGTCTCCCCGGGGAAGGGTGTAACTATGGCTACACCTTC
>NA|TRBV30|TRBJ1-2|NA
CAWRIQVVRGYTF
TGTGCCTGGAGAATACAGGTTGTCAGAGGCTACACCTTC
>NA|TRBV4-3|TRBJ2-1|few
CASSQEDGGPTTYNEQFF
TGCGCCAGCAGCCAAGAAGACGGGGGGCCAACGACCTACAATGAGCAGTTCTTC
>NA|TRBV6-1|TRBJ1-3|NA
CASSEVRGTYGNTIYF
TGTGCCAGCAGTGAAGTCAGGGGAACGTATGGAAACACCATATATTTT
>TRBD1|TRBV6-6|TRBJ1-2|NA
CASRRDRGSGGYTF
TGTGCCAGCAGAAGGGACAGGGGTTCCGGGGGCTACACCTTC
>NA|TRBV7-8|TRBJ2-1|NA
CASSLAPGGRSDEQFF
TGTGCCAGCAGCTTAGCGCCGGGTGGTCGTAGCGATGAGCAGTTCTTC
>NA|TRBV15|TRBJ1-1|NA
CATSRDRTTEAFF
TGTGCCACCAGCAGAGATCGCACAACTGAAGCTTTCTTT
>TRBD1|TRBV2|TRBJ1-2|NA
CASSEQGAGGYTF
TGTGCCAGCAGTGAACAGGGGGCCGGTGGCTACACCTTC
>NA|TRBV29-1|TRBJ1-5|NA
CSVEIGINQPQHF
TGCAGCGTTGAAATAGGGATAAATCAGCCCCAGCATTTT
>NA|TRBV14|TRBJ1-2|NA
CASSQRAQTGLGGYTF
TGTGCCAGCAGCCAACGGGCCCAGACAGGCTTGGGCGGCTACACCTTC
>TRBD1|TRBV18|TRBJ1-2|NA
CASSRPGTGEGYGYTF
TGTGCCAGCTCACGGCCCGGCACAGGGGAGGGGTATGGCTACACCTTC
>NA|TRBV6-6|TRBJ1-5|NA
CASSDSQVAQPQHF
TGTGCCAGCAGCGACTCTCAGGTAGCTCAGCCCCAGCATTTT
>NA|TRBV20-1|TRBJ2-3|NA
CSARLDTQYF
TGCAGTGCTAGACTAGATACGCAGTATTTT
>NA|TRBV4-1|TRBJ2-7|NA
CASSQAFGGLVYEQYF
TGCGCCAGCAGCCAAGCATTCGGCGGGCTGGTCTACGAGCAGTACTTC
>NA|TRBV2|TRBJ2-3|NA
CASPGSSTDTQYF
TGTGCCAGTCCAGGGTCTAGCACAGATACGCAGTATTTT
>NA|TRBV5-4|TRBJ2-7|few
CATTGRGGSYEQYF
TGTGCCACCACCGGGCGAGGCGGGTCCTACGAGCAGTACTTC
>NA|TRBV7-9|TRBJ1-2|NA
CASSLEKGYTF
TGTGCCAGCAGCTTAGAAAAGGGCTACACCTTC
>TRBD1|TRBV6-5|TRBJ2-7|NA
CASSYRLQGALEQYF
TGTGCCAGCAGTTATCGTCTGCAGGGGGCTCTCGAGCAGTACTTC
>NA|TRBV19|TRBJ2-1|NA
CASIGGGDSYNEQFF
TGTGCCAGTATTGGAGGGGGGGACTCCTACAATGAGCAGTTCTTC
>TRBD1|TRBV5-1|TRBJ2-5|NA
CASSGGQIQTQETQYF
TGCGCCAGCAGCGGGGGACAGATCCAGACACAAGAGACCCAGTACTTC
>TRBD1|TRBV5-1|TRBJ2-4|NA
CASSGGDRAVQYF
TGCGCCAGCAGCGGAGGGGACAGGGCTGTTCAGTACTTC
>NA|TRBV5-6|TRBJ2-4|NA
CASSLYSSMRGGIQYF
TGTGCCAGCAGCTTGTACTCTAGCATGAGAGGGGGCATTCAGTACTTC
>NA|TRBV28|TRBJ1-3|NA
CASSLTPTVSGNTIYF
TGTGCCAGCAGTTTAACTCCCACAGTCTCTGGAAACACCATATATTTT
>NA|TRBV19|TRBJ2-7|NA
CATRGINYEQYF
TGTGCCACCCGGGGCATTAACTACGAGCAGTACTTC
>NA|TRBV7-2|TRBJ2-7|NA
CASSSSHFYEQYF
TGTGCCAGCAGCTCTTCTCACTTCTACGAGCAGTACTTC
>TRBD1|TRBV7-9|TRBJ1-3|NA
CASSKTGTGVNTIYF
TGTGCCAGCAGCAAAACCGGGACAGGGGTAAACACCATATATTTT
>NA|TRBV4-3|TRBJ2-3|once
CASSNWGGALGTDTQYF
TGCGCCAGCAGCAATTGGGGGGGGGCGCTGGGCACAGATACGCAGTATTTT
>TRBD2|TRBV30|TRBJ2-3|NA
CAWSVGGGSIDTQYF
TGTGCCTGGAGTGTCGGCGGGGGGAGTATAGATACGCAGTATTTT
>TRBD1|TRBV11-2|TRBJ1-4|NA
CASSPQTGVNEKLFF
TGTGCCAGCAGCCCCCAGACAGGGGTAAATGAAAAACTGTTTTTT
>TRBD1|TRBV18|TRBJ2-7|few
CASSRQGSNNEQYF
TGTGCCAGCTCACGACAGGGAAGTAACAACGAGCAGTACTTC
>NA|TRBV14|TRBJ1-3|NA
CASSQNLLLNTIYF
TGTGCCAGCAGCCAGAACCTACTCTTAAACACCATATATTTT
>NA|TRBV7-2|TRBJ1-1|NA
CASSSGGGPNTEAFF
TGTGCCAGCAGCTCCGGCGGGGGGCCGAACACTGAAGCTTTCTTT
>NA|TRBV6-6|TRBJ2-3|NA
CASSNPDGTSTDTQYF
TGTGCCAGCAGTAACCCGGACGGGACAAGCACAGATACGCAGTATTTT
>NA|TRBV2|TRBJ1-5|NA
CASSESSGSNQPQHF
TGTGCCAGCAGTGAATCTTCAGGTAGCAATCAGCCCCAGCATTTT
>NA|TRBV9|TRBJ1-1|NA
CASSDTGHDGTEAFF
TGTGCCAGCAGCGACACAGGACACGACGGCACTGAAGCTTTCTTT
>NA|TRBV6-5|TRBJ1-4|few
CASMGLTGLNEKLFF
TGTGCCAGCATGGGCCTGACCGGGCTTAATGAAAAACTGTTTTTT
>TRBD2|TRBV2|TRBJ2-7|NA
CASRRPSGGAHEQYF
TGTGCCAGCAGGCGGCCTAGCGGGGGGGCCCACGAGCAGTACTTC
>TRBD1|TRBV7-6|TRBJ2-1|few
CASSSGQAFSSYNEQFF
TGTGCCAGCAGCTCGGGACAGGCGTTCTCCTCCTACAATGAGCAGTTCTTC
>NA|TRBV5-8|TRBJ1-3|NA
CASSLNRGNTIYF
TGTGCCAGCAGCTTGAACAGGGGAAACACCATATATTTT
>NA|TRBV19|TRBJ1-5|NA
CASSLAAHSNQPQHF
TGTGCCAGTAGTTTGGCAGCCCATAGCAATCAGCCCCAGCATTTT
>NA|TRBV30|TRBJ1-5|once
CAWSEAWRRVDNQPQHF
TGTGCCTGGAGTGAAGCTTGGCGCAGGGTGGACAATCAGCCCCAGCATTTT
>NA|TRBV5-4|TRBJ2-3|NA
CASSSGGPITDTQYF
TGTGCCAGCAGTTCAGGGGGGCCGATCACAGATACGCAGTATTTT
>NA|TRBV19|TRBJ2-1|NA
CASSTRTSNEQFF
TGTGCCAGTAGTACTAGGACAAGCAATGAGCAGTTCTTC
>NA|TRBV4-3|TRBJ1-2|NA
CASSQDGDRHYGYTF
TGCGCCAGCAGCCAAGATGGCGACAGGCACTATGGCTACACCTTC
>NA|TRBV5-4|TRBJ1-3|NA
CASSLERDKWYPIYF
TGTGCCAGCAGCTTAGAACGGGACAAATGGTACCCCATATATTTT
>NA|TRBV5-7|TRBJ2-7|NA
CASSLGYEQYF
TGTGCCAGCAGCTTGGGATACGAGCAGTACTTC